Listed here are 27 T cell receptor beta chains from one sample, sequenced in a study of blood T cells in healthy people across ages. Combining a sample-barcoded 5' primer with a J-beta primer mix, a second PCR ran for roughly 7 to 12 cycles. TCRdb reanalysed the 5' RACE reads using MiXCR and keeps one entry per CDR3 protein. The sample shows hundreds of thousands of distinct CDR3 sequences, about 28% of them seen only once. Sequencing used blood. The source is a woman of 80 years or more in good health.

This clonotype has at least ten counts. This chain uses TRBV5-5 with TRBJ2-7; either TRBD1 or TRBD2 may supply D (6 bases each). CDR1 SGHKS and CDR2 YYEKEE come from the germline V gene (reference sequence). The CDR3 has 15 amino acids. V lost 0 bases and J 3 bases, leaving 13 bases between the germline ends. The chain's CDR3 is CASSLVRGQGYEQYF. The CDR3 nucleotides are TGTGCCAGCAGCTTGGTTCGGGGGCAGGGCTACGAGCAGTACTTC.

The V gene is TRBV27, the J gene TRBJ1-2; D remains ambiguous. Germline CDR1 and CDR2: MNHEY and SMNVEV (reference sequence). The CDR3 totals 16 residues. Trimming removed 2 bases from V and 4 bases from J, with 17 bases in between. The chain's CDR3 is CASSLRAAYGSYGYTF. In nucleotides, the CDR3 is TGTGCCAGCAGTTTAAGGGCCGCTTATGGTTCCTATGGCTACACCTTC.

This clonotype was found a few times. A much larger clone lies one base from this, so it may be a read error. The CDR3 nucleotides read TGTGCCACCGACAGGGGGCGCCTCAATGAGCAGTACTTC. This translates into CATDRGRLNEQYF. The chain recombines TRBV6-6 with TRBJ2-5; TRBD1 matches at 10 bases. V lost 10 bases to trimming and J lost 11 bases; unmatched junction nucleotides: 13. Germline CDR1 MNHNY, CDR2 SVGAGI (reference sequence). This CDR3 has 13 residues.

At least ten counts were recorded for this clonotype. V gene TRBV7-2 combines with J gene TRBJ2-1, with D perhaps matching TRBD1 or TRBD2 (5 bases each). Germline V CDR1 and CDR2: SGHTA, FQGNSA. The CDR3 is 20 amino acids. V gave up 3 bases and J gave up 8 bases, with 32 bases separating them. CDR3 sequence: CASSFAPPGLLGNIIDEQFF. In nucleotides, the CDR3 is TGTGCCAGCAGCTTCGCCCCCCCGGGGCTTCTAGGGAACATCATAGATGAGCAGTTCTTC. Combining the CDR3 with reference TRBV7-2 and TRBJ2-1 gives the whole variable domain GAGVSQSPSNKVTEKGKDVELRCDPISGHTALYWYRQSLGQGLEFLIYFQGNSAPDKSGLPSDRFSAERTGGSVSTLTIQRTQQEDSAVYLCASSFAPPGLLGNIIDEQFFGPGTRLTVL.

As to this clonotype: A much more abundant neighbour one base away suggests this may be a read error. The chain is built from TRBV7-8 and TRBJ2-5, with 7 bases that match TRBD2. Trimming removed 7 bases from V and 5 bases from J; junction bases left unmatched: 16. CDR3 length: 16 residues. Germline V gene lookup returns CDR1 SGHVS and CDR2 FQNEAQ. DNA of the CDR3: TGTGCCAGCACCGGCAGGTTTGGTGGCGGGGGTGAGACCCAGTACTTC. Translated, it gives CASTGRFGGGGETQYF.

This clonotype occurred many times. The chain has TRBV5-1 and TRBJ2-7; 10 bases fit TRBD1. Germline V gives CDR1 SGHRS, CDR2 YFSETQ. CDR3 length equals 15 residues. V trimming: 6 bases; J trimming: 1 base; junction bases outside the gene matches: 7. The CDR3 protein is CASTKSGQGSYEQYF. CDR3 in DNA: TGCGCCAGCACCAAGTCGGGACAGGGGTCCTACGAGCAGTACTTC.

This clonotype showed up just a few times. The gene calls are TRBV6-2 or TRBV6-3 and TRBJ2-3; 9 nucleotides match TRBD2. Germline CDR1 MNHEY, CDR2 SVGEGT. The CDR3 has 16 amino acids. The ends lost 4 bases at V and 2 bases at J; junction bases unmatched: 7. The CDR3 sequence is CASSSPERGVTDTQYF. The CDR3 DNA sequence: TGTGCCAGCAGTTCCCCGGAGCGGGGGGTCACAGATACGCAGTATTTT.

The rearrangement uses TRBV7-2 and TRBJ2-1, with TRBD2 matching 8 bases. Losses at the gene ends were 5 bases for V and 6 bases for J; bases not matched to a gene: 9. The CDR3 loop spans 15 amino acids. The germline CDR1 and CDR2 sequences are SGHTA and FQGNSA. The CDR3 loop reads CASSGSGLGVNEQFF. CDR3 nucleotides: TGTGCCAGCAGCGGCTCGGGACTAGGAGTCAATGAGCAGTTCTTC.

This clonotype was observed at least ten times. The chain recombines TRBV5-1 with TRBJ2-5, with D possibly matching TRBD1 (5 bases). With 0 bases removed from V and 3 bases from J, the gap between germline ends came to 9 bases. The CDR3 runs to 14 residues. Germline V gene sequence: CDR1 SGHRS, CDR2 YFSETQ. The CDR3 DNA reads TGCGCCAGCAGCTTGGAGGGCAGGGAAGAGACCCAGTACTTC. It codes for CASSLEGREETQYF.

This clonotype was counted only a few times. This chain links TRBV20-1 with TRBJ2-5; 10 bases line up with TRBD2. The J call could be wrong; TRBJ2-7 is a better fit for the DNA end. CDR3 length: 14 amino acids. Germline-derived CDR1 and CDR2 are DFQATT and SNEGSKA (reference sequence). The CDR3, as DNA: TGCAGTGCTAGCCCTAGCGGGAGTGTCTACGAGCAGTACTTC. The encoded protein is CSASPSGSVYEQYF.

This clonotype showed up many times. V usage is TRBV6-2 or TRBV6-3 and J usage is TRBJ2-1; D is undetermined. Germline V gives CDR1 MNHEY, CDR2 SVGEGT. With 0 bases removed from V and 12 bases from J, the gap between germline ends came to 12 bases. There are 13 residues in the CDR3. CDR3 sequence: CASSYSTPSSQFF. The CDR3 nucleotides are TGTGCCAGCAGTTACTCGACCCCTTCGTCGCAGTTCTTC.

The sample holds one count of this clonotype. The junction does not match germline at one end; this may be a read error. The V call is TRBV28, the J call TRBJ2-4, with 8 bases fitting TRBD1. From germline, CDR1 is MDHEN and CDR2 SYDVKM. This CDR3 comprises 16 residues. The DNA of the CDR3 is TGTGCCAGCAGTTCCCCGGGACAGGCGGCCAAAAACGTTCAGTACTTC. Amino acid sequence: CASSSPGQAAKNVQYF.

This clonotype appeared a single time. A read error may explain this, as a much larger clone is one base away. Here the CDR3 reads CASTPGVGEQYF. Written as DNA, the CDR3 is TGTGCCAGCACCCCAGGGGTAGGGGAGCAGTACTTC. V gene TRBV6-2 or TRBV6-3 combines with J gene TRBJ2-5; a possible D gene is TRBD1 (6 bases). There are 12 residues in the CDR3. Germline V gene data show CDR1 as MNHEY and CDR2 as SVGEGT. V was trimmed by 7 bases and J by 11 bases, leaving 17 bases between them.

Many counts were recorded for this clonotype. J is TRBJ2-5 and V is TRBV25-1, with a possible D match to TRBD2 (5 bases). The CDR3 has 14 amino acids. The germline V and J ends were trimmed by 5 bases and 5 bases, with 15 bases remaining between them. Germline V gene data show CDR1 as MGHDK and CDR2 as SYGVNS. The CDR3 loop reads CASSLEGSGETQYF. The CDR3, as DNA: TGTGCCAGCAGTTTAGAAGGATCGGGGGAGACCCAGTACTTC. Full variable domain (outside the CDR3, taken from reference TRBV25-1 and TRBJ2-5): EADIYQTPRYLVIGTGKKITLECSQTMGHDKMYWYQQDPGMELHLIHYSYGVNSTEKGDLSSESTVSRIRTEHFPLTLESARPSHTSQYLCASSLEGSGETQYFGPGTRLLVL.

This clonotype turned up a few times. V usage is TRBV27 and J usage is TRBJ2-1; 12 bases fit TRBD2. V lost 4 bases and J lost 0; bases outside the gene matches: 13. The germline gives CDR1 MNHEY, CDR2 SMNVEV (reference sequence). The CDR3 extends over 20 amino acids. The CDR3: CASSSRLAGASDRSYNEQFF. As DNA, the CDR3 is TGTGCCAGCAGTTCCCGACTAGCGGGGGCTTCGGATCGCTCCTACAATGAGCAGTTCTTC.

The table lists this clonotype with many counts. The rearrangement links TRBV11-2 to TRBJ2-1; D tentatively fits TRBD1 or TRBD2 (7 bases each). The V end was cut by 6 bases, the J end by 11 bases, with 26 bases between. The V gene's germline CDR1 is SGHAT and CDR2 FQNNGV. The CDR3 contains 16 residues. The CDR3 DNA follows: TGTGCCAGCAGTAGAGGACCAGGGGGGGGTCTAAGAAAGCAGTTCTTC. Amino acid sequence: CASSRGPGGGLRKQFF.

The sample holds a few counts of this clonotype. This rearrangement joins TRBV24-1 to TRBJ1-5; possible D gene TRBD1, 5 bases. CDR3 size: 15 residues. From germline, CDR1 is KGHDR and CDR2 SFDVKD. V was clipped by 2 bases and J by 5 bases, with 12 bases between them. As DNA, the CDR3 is TGTGCCACCAGTGATTCAACAGGTCTATATCAGCCCCAGCATTTT. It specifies CATSDSTGLYQPQHF.

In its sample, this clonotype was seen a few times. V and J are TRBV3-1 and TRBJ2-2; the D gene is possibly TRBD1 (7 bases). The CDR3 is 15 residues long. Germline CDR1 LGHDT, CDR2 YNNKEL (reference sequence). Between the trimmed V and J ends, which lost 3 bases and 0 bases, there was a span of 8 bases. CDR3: CASSHRGANTGELFF. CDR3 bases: TGTGCCAGCAGCCACAGGGGGGCGAACACCGGGGAGCTGTTTTTT.

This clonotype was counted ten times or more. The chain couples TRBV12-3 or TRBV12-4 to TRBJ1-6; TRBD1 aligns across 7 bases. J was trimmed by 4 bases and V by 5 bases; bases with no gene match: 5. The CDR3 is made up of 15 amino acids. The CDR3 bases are TGTGCCAGCAGTCCCTCGGGACAGTATAATTCACCCCTCCACTTT. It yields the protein CASSPSGQYNSPLHF.

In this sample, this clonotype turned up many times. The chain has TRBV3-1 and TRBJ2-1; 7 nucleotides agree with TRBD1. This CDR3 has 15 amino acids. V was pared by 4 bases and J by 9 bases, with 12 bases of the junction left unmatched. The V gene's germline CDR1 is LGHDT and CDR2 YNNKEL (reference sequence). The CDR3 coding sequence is TGTGCCAGCAGCCGCCCCCTGACAGGGAAGGGTGAGCAGTTCTTC. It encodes CASSRPLTGKGEQFF.

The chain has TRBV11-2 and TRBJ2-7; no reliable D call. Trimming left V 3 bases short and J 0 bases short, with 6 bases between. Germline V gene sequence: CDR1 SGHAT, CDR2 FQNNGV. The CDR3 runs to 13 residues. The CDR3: CASSFQNSYEQYF. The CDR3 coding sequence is TGTGCCAGCAGCTTCCAGAACTCCTACGAGCAGTACTTC.

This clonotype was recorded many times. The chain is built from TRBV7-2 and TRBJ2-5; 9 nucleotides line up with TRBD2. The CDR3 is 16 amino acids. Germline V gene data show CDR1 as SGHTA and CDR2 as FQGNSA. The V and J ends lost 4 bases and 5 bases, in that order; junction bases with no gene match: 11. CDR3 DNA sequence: TGTGCCAGCAGCTCCCTTGGACTAGCGAGTTCGGAGACCCAGTACTTC. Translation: CASSSLGLASSETQYF.

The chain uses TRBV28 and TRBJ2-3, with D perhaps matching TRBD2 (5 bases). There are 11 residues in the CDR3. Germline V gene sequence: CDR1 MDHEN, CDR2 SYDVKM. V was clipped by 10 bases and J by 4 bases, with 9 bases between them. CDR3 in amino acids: CAILVADTQYF. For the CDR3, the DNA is TGTGCCATACTAGTGGCAGATACGCAGTATTTT.

The CDR3 here is CASSIRGGDSPNEQFF. The CDR3 DNA sequence: TGTGCCAGTAGTATCCGGGGGGGTGACTCCCCCAATGAGCAGTTCTTC. The J gene is TRBJ2-1, the V gene TRBV19, with TRBD2 matching over 8 bases. J lost 6 bases, V lost 3 bases, and 10 bases had no gene match. The CDR3 consists of 16 residues. Germline loops: CDR1 LNHDA, CDR2 SQIVND (reference sequence). Full variable domain (remainder filled in from reference TRBV19 and TRBJ2-1): DGGITQSPKYLFRKEGQNVTLSCEQNLNHDAMYWYRQDPGQGLRLIYYSQIVNDFQKGDIAEGYSVSREKKESFPLTVTSAQKNPTAFYLCASSIRGGDSPNEQFFGPGTRLTVL.

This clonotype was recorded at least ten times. CDR3 nucleotides: TGTGCCTGGAGTGGTCTAGGTCAGCCCCAGCATTTT. Amino acid sequence: CAWSGLGQPQHF. The genes are TRBV30 and TRBJ1-5; no firm D call. V shed 1 base and J shed 6 bases, with 7 bases lying between them. The V gene's germline CDR1 is GTSNPN and CDR2 SVGIG (reference sequence). The CDR3 consists of 12 residues.

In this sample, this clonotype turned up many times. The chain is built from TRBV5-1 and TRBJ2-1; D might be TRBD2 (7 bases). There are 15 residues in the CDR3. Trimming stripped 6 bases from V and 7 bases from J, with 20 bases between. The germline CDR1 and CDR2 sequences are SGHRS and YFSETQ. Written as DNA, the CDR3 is TGCGCCAGCACCCGGGGAGGGGGGGCCGTTAATGAGCAGTTCTTC. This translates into CASTRGGGAVNEQFF.

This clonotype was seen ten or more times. CDR3 in DNA: TGTGCCAGCAGTTTAGACAGGACTATGGCTTTCTTT. It encodes CASSLDRTMAFF. This sequence joins TRBV12-3 or TRBV12-4 and TRBJ1-1; tentatively, D is TRBD1 (5 bases). The V end was cut by 1 base, the J end by 11 bases, with 11 bases between. CDR3 length: 12 residues.